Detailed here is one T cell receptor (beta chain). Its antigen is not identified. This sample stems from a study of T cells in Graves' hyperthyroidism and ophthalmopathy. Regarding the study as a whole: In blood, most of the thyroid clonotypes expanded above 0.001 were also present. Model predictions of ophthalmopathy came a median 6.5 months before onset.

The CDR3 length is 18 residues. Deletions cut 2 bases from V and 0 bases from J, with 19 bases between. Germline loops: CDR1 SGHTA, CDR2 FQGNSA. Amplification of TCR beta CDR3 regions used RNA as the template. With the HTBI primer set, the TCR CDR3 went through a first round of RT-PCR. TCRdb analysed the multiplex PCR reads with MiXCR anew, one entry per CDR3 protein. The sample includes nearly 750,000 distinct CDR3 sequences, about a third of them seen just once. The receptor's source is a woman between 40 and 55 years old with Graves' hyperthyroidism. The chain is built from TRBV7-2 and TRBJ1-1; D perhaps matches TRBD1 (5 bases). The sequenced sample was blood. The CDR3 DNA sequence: TGTGCCAGCAGCTTACGTGGTGGTTCTCGACAGCTGAACACTGAAGCTTTCTTT. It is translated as CASSLRGGSRQLNTEAFF. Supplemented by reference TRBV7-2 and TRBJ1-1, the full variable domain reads GAGVSQSPSNKVTEKGKDVELRCDPISGHTALYWYRQSLGQGLEFLIYFQGNSAPDKSGLPSDRFSAERTGGSVSTLTIQRTQQEDSAVYLCASSLRGGSRQLNTEAFFGQGTRLTVV.